The rows below give T cell receptor beta chains drawn from one sample of a study of blood T cell repertoires in COVID-19. Profiling relied on immunoSEQ multiplex PCR, and the TCRdb table lists in-frame clones only, not all of them. Of about 240,000 clones in the sample, approximately 83% were seen once. Sequencing was performed on peripheral blood. The receptors stem from a woman younger than 45 who had recovered from COVID-19. CDR3s leave out the opening cysteine and the closing phenylalanine or tryptophan.

>TRBV7-9|TRBJ1-1
ASSPRQGTWAF
>TRBV15|TRBJ2-7
ATSRDRGREQY
>TRBV6-1|TRBJ1-6
ASSEAGGAFPLH
>TRBV6-5|TRBJ1-6
ASSYSTSSPLH
>TRBV7-3|TRBJ2-2
ASSSERETGELF
>TRBV10-3|TRBJ2-5
AISESEHKETQY
>TRBV15|TRBJ2-2
ATSRTGDTGELF
>TRBV5-6|TRBJ2-7
ASSYGLEGQY
>TRBV2|TRBJ1-6
ASRREVNSPLH
>TRBV3-1/TRBV3-2|TRBJ2-7
ASSQDLGTSIYEQY
>TRBV25-1|TRBJ1-2
ASSDAGENYGYT
>TRBV21-1|TRBJ1-3
ASQDRVGNTIY
>TRBV5-1|TRBJ2-7
ASSLDEGAREQY
>TRBV27|TRBJ2-7
ASSLRGPYEQY
>TRBV3-1/TRBV3-2|TRBJ1-3
ASSRPSGSGNTIY
>TRBV2|TRBJ2-3
ASSGGTGHGDTQY
>TRBV6-4|TRBJ2-1
ASSEQEEGEQF
>TRBV7-9|TRBJ2-7
ASSLATGFYEQY
>TRBV2|TRBJ1-6
ASSGQASSYNSPLH
>TRBV29-1|TRBJ2-5
SVDWTKETQY
>TRBV12-5|TRBJ2-1
ASGFPGTSLQSSYNEQF
>TRBV9|TRBJ2-7
ASSVGGQSGNEQY
>TRBV5-1|TRBJ2-1
ASSAQPGLDYNEQF
>TRBV7-2|TRBJ2-1
ASSLFDRVNEQF
>TRBV9|TRBJ2-3
ASSVAGLSSDTQY
>TRBV20-1|TRBJ1-1
SASPQNTEAF
>TRBV15|TRBJ1-4
ATEGDRGQGKLF
>TRBV5-4|TRBJ2-1
ASTLKGLAGGPSYNEQF
>TRBV18|TRBJ1-2
ASSPDRDYGYT
>TRBV4-2|TRBJ2-3
ASSQGTGVTDTQY
>TRBV18|TRBJ2-3
ASSPMSSGASTQY
>TRBV7-2|TRBJ2-7
ASSLDRPRVVEQY
>TRBV19|TRBJ1-5
ATGGFGNSNQPQH
>TRBV6-5|TRBJ1-1
ASRVHVNTEAF
>TRBV14|TRBJ2-5
ASSQDGVVGTQY
>TRBV6-4|TRBJ1-5
ASSDGTGLHQPQH
>TRBV5-6|TRBJ2-7
ASSDGQPYEQY
>TRBV5-1|TRBJ1-6
ASSSGGENSPLH
>TRBV20-1|TRBJ1-2
SARDPTGGT
>TRBV5-4|TRBJ1-1
ASSSPSGGIGEAF
>TRBV4-2|TRBJ1-5
ASSREGSTNQPQH
>TRBV6-5|TRBJ1-3
ASSPRGEGNTIY
>TRBV7-2|TRBJ2-7
ASSSSLLSYEQY
>TRBV11-2|TRBJ2-7
ASSLDRGYEQY
>TRBV3-1/TRBV3-2|TRBJ2-6
ASSPLSGANVLT
>TRBV24-1|TRBJ2-3
ATMDSLTDTQY
>TRBV7-2|TRBJ1-4
ASSLGYRGHEKLF
>TRBV7-9|TRBJ1-6
ASSTGLNSPLH
>TRBV7-2|TRBJ2-3
ASSLGLAGGLGTQY
>TRBV2|TRBJ1-2
ASSARVLSPNYGYT
>TRBV7-6|TRBJ2-2
ASGNRGENTGELF
>TRBV10-1|TRBJ1-5
ASSEAADQPQH
>TRBV21-1|TRBJ2-2
ASPLRDRGPTGELF
>TRBV6-5|TRBJ1-4
ASSSSPGKLF